Presented here are 26 T cell receptor beta chains from one specimen sequenced in a study of regulatory T cells in long-lasting Graves disease (dated by TCRdb to the early 2020s). Sample time point, as interpreted from the label and publication: newly diagnosed GD, antithyroid drugs for less than 3 months. For both TCR sequencing and RNA sequencing, RNA was extracted from PBMCs using TRIzol. Libraries were made using multiplex PCR. The run used an Illumina HiSeq 4000. TCR beta libraries were built with iRepertoire HTBI primers and Arm-PCR amplification of CDR3 regions. Clones were called with MiXCR by TCRdb after fastp trimmed the public reads at Q25, and only in-frame beta chains were retained. Every CDR3 protein is listed once, alongside the most common genes and DNA of its rows. The sample contains hundreds of thousands of distinct CDR3 sequences, about 16% of them found a single time. The top ten constitute about 17% of the sample.

These data are also associated with another study on T cells in Graves' hyperthyroidism and ophthalmopathy.

This material consisted of peripheral blood mononuclear cells (PBMCs), taken at new diagnosis, from a patient treated with antithyroid drugs. The source is a young woman with Graves disease. Donor details come from another sample of the same person, matched by shared clones.

This clonotype was picked up a small number of times. V and J are TRBV6-1 and TRBJ2-7, with D maybe TRBD2 (5 bases). Germline V gives CDR1 MNHNS, CDR2 SASEGT. CDR3 length: 14 residues. Deletions cut 7 bases from V and 7 bases from J, with 20 bases between. DNA of the CDR3: TGTGCCAGCAATCCTGGCCTTCACCGAGGGGAGCAGTACTTC. Translating gives CASNPGLHRGEQYF.

This clonotype has a count of ten or more. The genes are TRBV7-9 and TRBJ2-7, with 13 bases aligning to TRBD2. Germline V lookup: CDR1 SEHNR, CDR2 FQNEAQ (reference sequence). Trimming removed 4 bases from V and 6 bases from J; junction bases left unmatched: 3. The CDR3 has 14 amino acids. The CDR3 spells CASSSGLAGSEQYF. Written as DNA, the CDR3 is TGTGCCAGCAGCTCGGGACTAGCGGGATCCGAGCAGTACTTC.

This clonotype was counted only a few times. The chain employs TRBV30 and TRBJ2-2; no clear D gene. Germline CDR1 and CDR2: GTSNPN and SVGIG (reference sequence). This CDR3 contains 12 residues. The V and J ends lost 1 base and 5 bases respectively, with 5 bases between them. The CDR3 region is CAWSGVTGELFF. CDR3 nucleotide sequence: TGTGCCTGGAGTGGAGTTACCGGGGAGCTGTTTTTT.

The rearrangement joins TRBV12-3 or TRBV12-4 to TRBJ1-5; a possible D gene is TRBD1 (5 bases). The CDR3 extends over 15 amino acids. V was shortened by 5 bases and J by 2 bases, with 13 bases between the two germline ends. The CDR3 loop is CASSAGVVGNQPQHF. For the CDR3, the DNA is TGTGCCAGCAGTGCGGGGGTGGTTGGCAATCAGCCCCAGCATTTT.

The V gene is TRBV5-6, the J gene TRBJ1-1, with 7 bases aligning to TRBD1. The CDR3 is 16 residues long. Germline assignment: CDR1 SGHDT and CDR2 YYEEEE. V lost 3 bases to trimming and J lost 4 bases; unmatched junction nucleotides: 12. The CDR3 bases are TGTGCCAGCAGCTATCGAATGACAGGGTCCACCACTGAAGCTTTCTTT. The encoded protein is CASSYRMTGSTTEAFF. The full variable domain, completed using reference TRBV5-6 and TRBJ1-1, is DAGVTQSPTHLIKTRGQQVTLRCSPKSGHDTVSWYQQALGQGPQFIFQYYEEEERQRGNFPDRFSGHQFPNYSSELNVNALLLGDSALYLCASSYRMTGSTTEAFFGQGTRLTVV.

The rearrangement uses TRBV10-3 and TRBJ2-7; D gene unclear. The V gene lost 2 bases and the J gene lost 1 base, with 12 bases spanning the gap. CDR3 length: 15 amino acids. Germline CDR1 reads ENHRY; CDR2 reads SYGVKD. CDR3 nucleotide sequence: TGTGCCATCAGTGAGAGACAAAGGCTTTCCTACGAGCAGTACTTC. Encoded protein: CAISERQRLSYEQYF.

This clonotype was seen repeatedly, ten times or more. The chain couples TRBV27 to TRBJ1-5; 9 nucleotides agree with TRBD1. V lost 8 bases and J lost 0; bases outside the gene matches: 2. The V gene's germline CDR1 is MNHEY and CDR2 SMNVEV (reference sequence). The CDR3 has 14 amino acids. DNA for the CDR3: TGTGCCAGCGGACAGGGGCTTAGCAATCAGCCCCAGCATTTT. Its protein product is CASGQGLSNQPQHF.

This clonotype appeared a few times. The rearrangement uses TRBV19 and TRBJ1-2, with D uncertain. The V gene's germline CDR1 is LNHDA and CDR2 SQIVND (reference sequence). This CDR3 is built from 14 residues. V was trimmed by 8 bases and J by 4 bases, leaving 17 bases between them. CDR3 nucleotides: TGTGCCAGTTCCGCGGACGGAGGCCTCTATGGCTACACCTTC. Amino acids: CASSADGGLYGYTF.

The table lists this clonotype with a few counts. V gene TRBV25-1 combines with J gene TRBJ2-1, with TRBD2 identical over 7 bases. CDR3 length equals 14 residues. Looked up from germline, CDR1 is MGHDK and CDR2 is SYGVNS. The ends lost 7 bases at V and 0 bases at J; junction bases unmatched: 3. The chain's CDR3 is CASKGGGSYNEQFF. CDR3 nucleotide sequence: TGTGCCAGCAAGGGCGGGGGCTCCTACAATGAGCAGTTCTTC.

This clonotype was counted only a few times. This sequence joins TRBV7-2 and TRBJ2-4; the D is unclear. The CDR3 is 14 residues long. CDR1 is SGHTA and CDR2 is FQGNSA in the germline V gene. V gave up 0 bases and J gave up 9 bases, with 12 bases separating them. The CDR3 DNA reads TGTACCAGCAGCTTAGCGACACTCCAAGGCATTCAGTACTTC. This sequence encodes CTSSLATLQGIQYF.

In the case of this clonotype: A read error may produce the germline difference seen at one junction end. This chain joins TRBV12-3 or TRBV12-4 and TRBJ2-3; D gene uncertain. CDR3 length: 12 residues. The CDR3 loop is CASSEHTDTRYF. CDR3 coding DNA: TGTGCCAGCAGTGAGCACACAGATACGCGGTATTTT.

This sequence joins TRBV9 and TRBJ1-6, with 7 bases matching TRBD1. The length of the CDR3 is 14 residues. Germline lookup yields CDR1 SGDLS and CDR2 YYNGEE. V shed 3 bases, J shed 7 bases, and the junction held 4 bases outside the gene matches. In nucleotides, the CDR3 is TGTGCCAGCAGCGCGGGACAGAGCAATTCACCCCTCCACTTT. As protein: CASSAGQSNSPLHF.

This clonotype occurred many times. V gene TRBV6-5 combines with J gene TRBJ2-7, with 9 bases lining up with TRBD2. The CDR3 is 16 residues long. V shed 2 bases, J shed 2 bases, and the junction held 7 bases outside the gene matches. The germline gives CDR1 MNHEY, CDR2 SVGAGI. The CDR3 is CASSYAAGGRTYEQYF. For the CDR3, the DNA is TGTGCCAGCAGTTACGCAGCGGGAGGCCGAACCTACGAGCAGTACTTC.

This clonotype has at least ten counts. The chain couples TRBV7-3 to TRBJ2-7; possible D gene TRBD1, 6 bases. The CDR3 is 13 residues long. Germline loops: CDR1 SGHTA, CDR2 FQGTGA. The V end was cut by 3 bases, the J end by 7 bases, with 13 bases between. This chain's CDR3 is CASSLNRDGEQYF. The CDR3 DNA reads TGTGCCAGCAGCTTGAACAGGGATGGGGAGCAGTACTTC.

At least ten counts were recorded for this clonotype. The chain joins TRBV19 to TRBJ1-4, with 8 positions matching TRBD1. The CDR3 sequence is 16 residues long. After removal of 5 bases from V and 7 bases from J, the junction contained 12 bases not matched to a gene. The germline V gene has CDR1 LNHDA and CDR2 SQIVND (reference sequence). CDR3: CASSPPRGLGGEKLFF. DNA of the CDR3: TGTGCCAGTAGTCCCCCCAGGGGGCTAGGCGGTGAAAAACTGTTTTTT.

This clonotype was seen repeatedly, ten times or more. V usage is TRBV6-1 and J usage is TRBJ2-7; TRBD2 matches at 9 bases. Germline CDR1 MNHNS, CDR2 SASEGT. J gave up 2 bases and V 11 bases, and 7 bases lay outside the gene matches. This CDR3 has 13 amino acids. CDR3 sequence: CAGTAGGTYEQYF. CDR3 DNA: TGTGCCGGTACAGCGGGGGGTACCTACGAGCAGTACTTC.

CDR3 bases: TGCAGTGCTAGTCTGCGGGGGGCAGTGGACGAGCAGTACTTC. Translation gives CSASLRGAVDEQYF. The chain carries TRBV20-1 and TRBJ2-7, with 8 bases identical to TRBD2. The CDR3 length is 14 residues. J gave up 5 bases and V 3 bases, and 9 bases lay outside the gene matches. Germline V gene data show CDR1 as DFQATT and CDR2 as SNEGSKA (reference sequence).

The chain combines TRBV18 with TRBJ2-1; D not certain. The CDR3 has 17 residues. CDR1 is KGHSH, CDR2 LQKENI, per germline. V dropped 2 bases and J dropped 9 bases, with 23 bases sitting between them. The CDR3 DNA sequence: TGTGCCAGCTCACCATCGTTAATCCGTAAGTCTTCCCCTGAGCAGTTCTTC. Translation gives CASSPSLIRKSSPEQFF.

The rearrangement uses TRBV20-1 and TRBJ2-7; 12 bases line up with TRBD2. The CDR3 contains 16 residues. V shed 3 bases, J shed 0 bases, and the junction held 6 bases outside the gene matches. The germline CDR1 and CDR2 sequences are DFQATT and SNEGSKA (reference sequence). The CDR3 region has the DNA TGCAGTGCTAGGTTGACTAGCGGGGGAAGCTCCTACGAGCAGTACTTC. Translation: CSARLTSGGSSYEQYF.

This clonotype was found a few times. V gene TRBV30 combines with J gene TRBJ1-5; no reliable D call. Looked up from germline, CDR1 is GTSNPN and CDR2 is SVGIG (reference sequence). V lost 0 bases, J lost 1 base, and 7 bases lay in between. The CDR3 covers 14 residues. The CDR3 sequence is CAWSVGASNQPQHF. The CDR3 DNA sequence: TGTGCCTGGAGTGTTGGTGCGAGCAATCAGCCCCAGCATTTT.

The gene calls are TRBV20-1 and TRBJ2-7; the D is unclear. Germline CDR1 and CDR2: DFQATT and SNEGSKA (reference sequence). There are 12 residues in the CDR3. V lost 5 bases and J 2 bases, leaving 10 bases between the germline ends. The CDR3 reads CSAYSGTYEQYF. The CDR3 nucleotides are TGCAGTGCTTACTCGGGTACCTACGAGCAGTACTTC.

This clonotype was seen many times. This chain links TRBV13 with TRBJ1-1; 8 positions agree with TRBD1. Trimming removed 4 bases from V and 2 bases from J; junction bases left unmatched: 15. Germline V gene lookup returns CDR1 PRHDT and CDR2 FYEKMQ (reference sequence). The CDR3 covers 18 residues. CDR3 nucleotide sequence: TGTGCCAGCAGCTACCATCCCTCCGGGACAGGCCATAACACTGAAGCTTTCTTT. Protein product: CASSYHPSGTGHNTEAFF.

This clonotype was counted only a few times. The chain couples TRBV30 to TRBJ2-1; no definite D call. The CDR3 has 13 residues. Germline-derived CDR1 and CDR2 are GTSNPN and SVGIG (reference sequence). The chain's CDR3 is CARGFYSYNEQFF. The CDR3, as DNA: TGTGCAAGAGGATTTTACTCCTACAATGAGCAGTTCTTC.

This clonotype occurred a few times. The V call is TRBV6-5, the J call TRBJ2-3; 7 bases match TRBD1. The CDR3 contains 18 residues. CDR1 is MNHEY, CDR2 SVGAGI, per germline. The junction had 13 bases not matched to a gene; V was cut back by 0 bases and J by 4 bases. CDR3 amino acids: CASSYSTSEGAMADTQYF. The CDR3 DNA is TGTGCCAGCAGTTACTCAACTAGTGAGGGGGCGATGGCAGATACGCAGTATTTT.

In its sample, this clonotype was seen many times. This chain connects TRBV28 to TRBJ1-6; D unresolved. The V end was cut by 5 bases, the J end by 3 bases, with 11 bases between. There are 15 residues in the CDR3. The germline CDR1 and CDR2 sequences are MDHEN and SYDVKM. DNA for the CDR3: TGTGCCAGCAGTACGTCCGAGGTCTATAATTCACCCCTCCACTTT. It encodes CASSTSEVYNSPLHF.

This clonotype was counted between two and nine times. The chain carries TRBV7-3 and TRBJ2-1; the D gene is possibly TRBD2 (5 bases). The ends were cut back, 2 bases at V and 0 bases at J, with 8 bases in the middle. CDR3 size: 15 residues. Germline V lookup: CDR1 SGHTA, CDR2 FQGTGA. The CDR3 region has the DNA TGTGCCAGCAGCTTACTAGCAAGCTCCTACAATGAGCAGTTCTTC. As protein: CASSLLASSYNEQFF. The whole variable domain, remainder taken from reference TRBV7-3 and TRBJ2-1, is GAGVSQTPSNKVTEKGKYVELRCDPISGHTALYWYRQSLGQGPEFLIYFQGTGAADDSGLPNDRFFAVRPEGSVSTLKIQRTERGDSAVYLCASSLLASSYNEQFFGPGTRLTVL.